Listed below are T cell receptor beta chains from one sample, sequenced in a study of blood T cell repertoires in COVID-19. The data were produced by immunoSEQ multiplex PCR, yet TCRdb's version contains in-frame clones alone and is incomplete. The sample shows tens of thousands of clones, over 80% of them seen only once. The source material was peripheral blood. The origin of the receptors is a human donor in a cohort sampled during active COVID-19. Each CDR3 is given with its conserved first and last residue. The D gene is left open where the match is weak. Size is stated for part of the rows, as once, few or many counts, or as a class when the clone is expanded.

CDR3 DNA,CDR3 protein,D gene,clone size,J gene,V gene
TGTGCCAGCAGCGTAGGGGGCGGCGACGAGCAGTACTTC,CASSVGGGDEQYF,-,-,TRBJ2-7,TRBV9
TGTGCCAGCAGTTACCTTGCCCGGGAAGAGACCCAGTACTTC,CASSYLAREETQYF,-,-,TRBJ2-5,TRBV6-2/TRBV6-3
TGTGCCACCAGCCGGGACAGGGGCCGCGAGCAGTACTTC,CATSRDRGREQYF,TRBD1,-,TRBJ2-7,TRBV15
TGTGCCAGCAGCCTGGGCGGAAACACCATATATTTT,CASSLGGNTIYF,-,-,TRBJ1-3,TRBV6-6
TGTGCCAGCACTATCAACTATGGCTACACCTTC,CASTINYGYTF,-,-,TRBJ1-2,TRBV2
TGTGCCAGAGCGGGACTGGATGGGGCGACCCAGTACTTC,CARAGLDGATQYF,TRBD2,few,TRBJ2-5,TRBV2
TGCGCCAGCAGCCCGGGGGTAGAAGGTCTCGCTGGAAACACCATATATTTT,CASSPGVEGLAGNTIYF,-,-,TRBJ1-3,TRBV4-1
TGTGCCAGCAGTCAGGATATGAACACTGAAGCTTTCTTT,CASSQDMNTEAFF,-,-,TRBJ1-1,TRBV7-2
TGTGCCAGCAGCAAGTGCGGGGTGGGACCCAAACCAGAGACCCAGTACTTC,CASSKCGVGPKPETQYF,-,-,TRBJ2-5,TRBV21-1
TGTGCCAGCAGCGTATCCCCAGCGCCGGGACAGGGAGACATTCAGTACTTC,CASSVSPAPGQGDIQYF,TRBD1,-,TRBJ2-4,TRBV9
TGTGCCAGCAGCCAGGGGACAGGAGCTAACTATGGCTACACCTTC,CASSQGTGANYGYTF,TRBD1,-,TRBJ1-2,TRBV6-2/TRBV6-3
TGTGCCAGCAGCAGAGCCCGGACAGGAGATTCACCCCTCCACTTT,CASSRARTGDSPLHF,TRBD1,-,TRBJ1-6,TRBV27
TGCGCCAGCAGTCCGACAGGGGATCCTTCCTTCGTCTATGGCTACACCTTC,CASSPTGDPSFVYGYTF,TRBD1,-,TRBJ1-2,TRBV5-1
TGTGCCAGCAGCGAGCGCTTTGGTAGCGTAGCTTTCTTT,CASSERFGSVAFF,-,once,TRBJ1-1,TRBV11-2
TGTGCCAGCAGTTACGGGGGGGCCTCCGAGAAACTGTTTTTT,CASSYGGASEKLFF,-,-,TRBJ1-4,TRBV6-2/TRBV6-3
TGTGCCAGCAGCGTAGCAGGGGATACTGAAGCTTTCTTT,CASSVAGDTEAFF,-,-,TRBJ1-1,TRBV9
TGTGCCAGCAGCTTTTTGGGGCCTCAGCCCCAGCATTTT,CASSFLGPQPQHF,-,few,TRBJ1-5,TRBV7-2
TGCGCCAGCAGCTTGCCGGGACAGGTACCCGAAGCTTTCTTT,CASSLPGQVPEAFF,TRBD1,-,TRBJ1-1,TRBV5-1
TGTGCCACCAGTGAGGCGGGGGGCAGGGACAATGAGCAGTTCTTC,CATSEAGGRDNEQFF,TRBD2,-,TRBJ2-1,TRBV24-1
TGTGCCAGCAGCCAAGCTAGCTATGGCTACACCTTC,CASSQASYGYTF,-,once,TRBJ1-2,TRBV14
TGTGCCAGCTCACCAGCAGGGGGAAACTACGAGCAGTACTTC,CASSPAGGNYEQYF,TRBD1,-,TRBJ2-7,TRBV18
TGTGCCAGTAGTACCACAAGACAGGGTCGTCCAGATACGCAGTATTTT,CASSTTRQGRPDTQYF,TRBD1,-,TRBJ2-3,TRBV19
TGCGCCAGCAGCTTCCCCAGGACAGGCGGGGAGACCCAGTACTTC,CASSFPRTGGETQYF,TRBD1,-,TRBJ2-5,TRBV5-1
TGTGCCAGCAGCCTCCGGGACAGGGTCTCCTACGAGCAGTACTTC,CASSLRDRVSYEQYF,TRBD1,-,TRBJ2-7,TRBV9
TGCAGTGCTAGTCCGGGACAGGGTGAAAAACTGTTTTTT,CSASPGQGEKLFF,TRBD1,few,TRBJ1-4,TRBV20-1
TGTGCCAGCAGCCCCGACAGGGGACACCGAACTAACTATGGCTACACCTTC,CASSPDRGHRTNYGYTF,TRBD1,-,TRBJ1-2,TRBV13